These 3 T cell receptor beta chains were all obtained from the same sample, sequenced in a study of T cells after yellow fever vaccination (dated by TCRdb to the late 2010s). The treatment or condition label corresponds to: live attenuated yellow fever vaccine strain. The library was built by means of 5' RACE. The listed sequencing device is Illumina HiSeq 2500. TCRdb handled the public reads itself, with Q25 trimming in fastp and clone calling in MiXCR, and kept productive beta chains. One record per CDR3 amino acid sequence lists the most common genes and DNA. Here the sample has 40,000 to 50,000 distinct CDR3 sequences; 6% to 7% occur a single time. Approximately 16% of the sample is in the top ten clones. Sequenced material: CD8+ T cells not binding an NS4B(214-222) dextramer, sorted from PBMCs, taken 45 days after the yellow fever booster vaccination. The cell subset or site label on this specimen signifies: NS4B epitope dextramer-negative CD8 T cells. The receptors were gathered from a man aged 30 to 45 who received the YFV17D yellow fever vaccine.

This clonotype was found many times. The chain combines TRBV5-1 with TRBJ2-5, with D perhaps matching TRBD2 (6 bases). The germline V gene has CDR1 SGHRS and CDR2 YFSETQ. V gave up 1 base and J gave up 3 bases, with 13 bases separating them. The CDR3 has 15 residues. The CDR3 region is CASSLSRRAEETQYF. The CDR3, as DNA: TGCGCCAGCAGCTTGTCCCGGAGGGCCGAAGAGACCCAGTACTTC.

The chain is built from TRBV3-1 and TRBJ2-2; D remains unclear. CDR3 length: 12 residues. The germline V gene has CDR1 LGHDT and CDR2 YNNKEL (reference sequence). Trimming stripped 11 bases from V and 4 bases from J, with 11 bases between. The CDR3 protein is CASRSFTGELFF. The CDR3, as DNA: TGTGCCTCCAGGTCTTTCACCGGGGAGCTGTTTTTT.

This clonotype was observed many times. The chain has TRBV10-2 and TRBJ1-2, with unresolved D. The ends were cut back, 3 bases at V and 8 bases at J, with 13 bases in the middle. The germline V gene encodes CDR1 WSHSY and CDR2 SAAADI. This CDR3 is built from 13 residues. The chain's CDR3 is CASSDGSPQGYTF. The CDR3, as DNA: TGCGCCAGCAGTGATGGTTCCCCACAGGGCTACACCTTC.